Shown below are 7 T cell receptor beta chains from a single sample sequenced in a study of PD-1 blockade in mismatch repair-deficient tumors. Profiled with immunoSEQ multiplex PCR; TCRdb holds only in-frame clones, not every one. Of about 20,000 clones in the sample, roughly 86% were seen once. Source: peripheral blood, taken 2 weeks after starting pembrolizumab. Receptors originate from an adult with mismatch repair-deficient cancer.

The chain couples TRBV4-1 to TRBJ2-5, with TRBD1 identical over 7 bases. This CDR3 comprises 15 residues. Germline CDR1 is MGHRA and CDR2 is YSYEKL. After removal of 2 bases from V and 2 bases from J, the junction contained 5 bases not matched to a gene. The CDR3 loop is CASSQRDSTQETQYF. The CDR3 DNA sequence: TGCGCCAGCAGCCAACGGGACAGCACACAAGAGACCCAGTACTTC.

The chain links TRBV28 to TRBJ2-2; D might be TRBD2 (6 bases). V dropped 7 bases and J dropped 6 bases, with 18 bases sitting between them. The CDR3 runs 15 residues. Germline V gives CDR1 MDHEN, CDR2 SYDVKM. The CDR3 here is CASIRGGTQAGELFF. In DNA form, the CDR3 reads TGTGCCAGCATTAGGGGCGGGACCCAAGCCGGGGAGCTGTTTTTT.

The chain links TRBV15 to TRBJ2-2, with 12 positions matching TRBD2. V lost 1 base and J lost 5; bases outside the gene matches: 2. Looked up from germline, CDR1 is LNHNV and CDR2 is YYDKDF (reference sequence). This CDR3 is 16 amino acids long. The CDR3 loop is CATSRAGLAGTGELFF. Written as DNA, the CDR3 is TGTGCCACCAGCAGAGCCGGACTAGCGGGAACCGGGGAGCTGTTTTTT.

The chain recombines TRBV15 with TRBJ2-5, with a possible D match to TRBD2 (6 bases). Germline V gene sequence: CDR1 LNHNV, CDR2 YYDKDF (reference sequence). This CDR3 has 15 residues. The V end lost 3 bases, the J end lost 7 bases, and 18 bases lay between the germline ends. In DNA, the CDR3 is TGTGCCACCAGCAGGGGGGGTAGGGACTTTGGGACCCAGTACTTC. Translated, it gives CATSRGGRDFGTQYF.

The J gene is TRBJ2-1, the V gene TRBV9; D is unclear. V was trimmed by 0 bases and J by 9 bases, leaving 10 bases between them. In germline, CDR1 is SGDLS, CDR2 YYNGEE. The CDR3 length is 13 residues. In nucleotides, the CDR3 is TGTGCCAGCAGCGTAGAATCCTTGACTGAGCAGTTCTTC. It is translated as CASSVESLTEQFF. Based on the CDR3 plus reference TRBV9 and TRBJ2-1, the full variable domain is DSGVTQTPKHLITATGQRVTLRCSPRSGDLSVYWYQQSLDQGLQFLIQYYNGEERAKGNILERFSAQQFPDLHSELNLSSLELGDSALYFCASSVESLTEQFFGPGTRLTVL.

This clone was found once. The chain has TRBV5-4 and TRBJ2-7, with D perhaps TRBD1 or TRBD2 (5 bases each). V was cut by 3 bases and J by 1 base, with 14 bases left in between. The CDR3 contains 15 residues. Germline CDR1 SGHNT, CDR2 YYREEE (reference sequence). CDR3 region: CASSSGTDLSYEQYF. Here the CDR3 DNA reads TGTGCCAGCAGCTCCGGGACGGACCTATCCTACGAGCAGTACTTC.

The chain links TRBV4-2 to TRBJ2-7, with D perhaps matching TRBD1 or TRBD2 (5 bases each). Germline assignment: CDR1 LGHNA and CDR2 YNFKEQ. This CDR3 has 15 amino acids. The V end lost 0 bases, the J end lost 2 bases, and 11 bases lay between the germline ends. As DNA, the CDR3 is TGTGCCAGCAGCCAAGAGGGACGATCCACCTACGAGCAGTACTTC. This sequence encodes CASSQEGRSTYEQYF.